This T cell receptor (beta chain) was sequenced in a study of neurological immune-mediated disorders. General observations from the study: Grouping of repertoires by phylogeny put those of 18 of 34 multiple sclerosis patients into a single related-CDR3 cluster, a possible signature.

This CDR3 spans 14 amino acids. V shed 2 bases and J 5 bases; nucleotides not matched to a gene: 5. Germline lookup yields CDR1 MDHEN and CDR2 SYDVKM. The cDNA came from 5'RACE, which used 10-nucleotide random UMIs. TCRdb recomputed calls from the 5' RACE reads with MiXCR, one row per CDR3 protein. The table includes over 65,000 distinct CDR3 sequences, just over 2.5% detected once. This clonotype has at least ten counts. As yet, its antigen is unknown. The sequence was collected from a woman younger than 45 with multiple sclerosis. The chain has TRBV28 and TRBJ2-7; TRBD1 matches 8 bases. The sequencing sample was made of PBMCs. The CDR3 reads CASSLADRVNEQYF. DNA of the CDR3: TGTGCCAGCAGTTTAGCGGACAGGGTGAACGAGCAGTACTTC.